This entry lists 15 T cell receptor beta chains sequenced from one sample in a study of blood T cell repertoires in COVID-19. Sequenced by immunoSEQ multiplex PCR; TCRdb stores in-frame clones only, minus some. The profile shows some 85,000 clones, 70% to 80% of them singletons. The specimen sequenced was peripheral blood. Receptor source: a human donor in a cohort sampled during active COVID-19.

The chain recombines TRBV19 with TRBJ2-3, with D possibly matching TRBD2 (5 bases). Trimming left V 5 bases short and J 1 base short, with 10 bases between. This CDR3 contains 14 residues. From germline, CDR1 is LNHDA and CDR2 SQIVND (reference sequence). In DNA form, the CDR3 reads TGTGCCAGTAGTCGGAGGTCTGGCACAGATACGCAGTATTTT. It yields the protein CASSRRSGTDTQYF.

The chain carries TRBV28 and TRBJ2-2, with 13 bases matching TRBD2. The CDR3 consists of 18 residues. Germline V CDR1 and CDR2: MDHEN, SYDVKM. V lost 3 bases to trimming and J lost 6 bases; unmatched junction nucleotides: 10. CDR3 amino acids: CASSLPNPGLAGSGELFF. In nucleotides, the CDR3 is TGTGCCAGCAGTTTGCCCAATCCGGGACTAGCGGGATCCGGGGAGCTGTTTTTT.

A single count supports this clone. The chain combines TRBV5-1 with TRBJ2-7, with TRBD2 identical over 10 bases. Per the germline V gene, CDR1 is SGHRS and CDR2 is YFSETQ. V shed 3 bases and J 2 bases; nucleotides not matched to a gene: 2. The CDR3 loop spans 14 amino acids. DNA of the CDR3: TGCGCCAGCAGCTCACTAGCGGGGACCTACGAGCAGTACTTC. This sequence encodes CASSSLAGTYEQYF.

This chain connects TRBV18 to TRBJ1-4; TRBD1 might be the D (6 bases). CDR3 size: 15 residues. Germline lookup yields CDR1 KGHSH and CDR2 LQKENI. V was cut by 5 bases and J by 8 bases, with 18 bases left in between. The CDR3, as DNA: TGTGCCAGCTCATCACGACAGGCGGATCGGGAAAAACTGTTTTTT. It is translated as CASSSRQADREKLFF. The full variable domain, its missing parts supplied by reference TRBV18 and TRBJ1-4, is NAGVMQNPRHLVRRRGQEARLRCSPMKGHSHVYWYRQLPEEGLKFMVYLQKENIIDESGMPKERFSAEFPKEGPSILRIQQVVRGDSAAYFCASSSRQADREKLFFGSGTQLSVL.

This clone occurred a few times. The chain joins TRBV4-1 to TRBJ1-2, with a weak D call TRBD1 (5 bases). The CDR3 loop spans 16 amino acids. CDR1 is MGHRA and CDR2 is YSYEKL in the germline V gene. V was clipped by 0 bases and J by 0 bases, with 11 bases between them. This chain's CDR3 is CASSQDFSRANYGYTF. The DNA for the CDR3 is TGCGCCAGCAGCCAAGATTTCAGCAGGGCTAACTATGGCTACACCTTC.

Here the CDR3 DNA reads TGTGCCAGCAGTTCCTATAGCGGTCCTTTCTACGAGCAGTACTTC. This gives the protein CASSSYSGPFYEQYF. V is TRBV27 and J is TRBJ2-7, with D perhaps matching TRBD2 (6 bases). Germline values: CDR1 MNHEY, CDR2 SMNVEV (reference sequence). Between the trimmed V and J ends, which lost 4 bases and 3 bases, there was a span of 16 bases. CDR3 length: 15 residues.

The chain has TRBV6-5 and TRBJ1-2; 7 bases match TRBD1. CDR3 size: 15 residues. Germline V gives CDR1 MNHEY, CDR2 SVGAGI. Trimming took 4 bases from V and 4 from J; bases not matched to a gene: 9. The CDR3 sequence is CASSSPGTVGYGYTF. The CDR3 coding sequence is TGTGCCAGCAGTTCCCCCGGGACAGTCGGCTATGGCTACACCTTC.

CDR3 amino acids: CASSLSSGEKLFF. The DNA of the CDR3 is TGTGCCAGCAGCTTGTCGTCCGGTGAAAAACTGTTTTTT. The chain couples TRBV7-9 to TRBJ1-4; no reliable D call. The CDR3 has 13 residues. Germline V gene sequence: CDR1 SEHNR, CDR2 FQNEAQ (reference sequence). Trimming cost V 3 bases and J 7 bases, with 9 bases left between them.

This clone was seen only once. CDR3 coding DNA: TGCGCCAGCAGCCAAGACCCGGGACTAGACCCTTACGAGCAGTACTTC. It is translated as CASSQDPGLDPYEQYF. V and J are TRBV4-1 and TRBJ2-7; TRBD2 matches at 8 bases. Germline loops: CDR1 MGHRA, CDR2 YSYEKL. The CDR3 is 16 amino acids. The V gene end was trimmed by 0 bases and the J gene end by 4 bases; junction bases not matched to a gene: 8.

The V gene is TRBV7-8, the J gene TRBJ1-6; possible D gene TRBD1, 5 bases. This CDR3 has 14 amino acids. V was shortened by 5 bases and J by 7 bases, with 12 bases between the two germline ends. Per the germline V gene, CDR1 is SGHVS and CDR2 is FQNEAQ. CDR3 coding DNA: TGTGCCAGCAGCCACAGGAGGGAGAATTCACCCCTCCACTTT. Encoded protein: CASSHRRENSPLHF.

The chain recombines TRBV6-1 with TRBJ1-6; D is unresolved. Germline CDR1 is MNHNS and CDR2 is SASEGT. This CDR3 contains 16 residues. Trimming removed 3 bases at V and 0 bases at J, with 9 bases between. CDR3: CASSDGLSSYNSPLHF. CDR3 DNA sequence: TGTGCCAGCAGTGATGGCCTCAGCTCCTATAATTCACCCCTCCACTTT.

The chain couples TRBV27 to TRBJ1-6; 8 bases are a match to TRBD1. The CDR3 totals 12 residues. Germline assignment: CDR1 MNHEY and CDR2 SMNVEV (reference sequence). V lost 7 bases and J lost 10; bases outside the gene matches: 3. The CDR3 is CASKTGGSPLHF. CDR3 nucleotides: TGTGCCAGCAAAACAGGGGGATCACCCCTCCACTTT.

The J gene is TRBJ1-6, the V gene TRBV27; perhaps TRBD1 as D (5 bases). CDR1 MNHEY and CDR2 SMNVEV come from the germline V gene (reference sequence). The CDR3 consists of 15 residues. The V end was cut by 6 bases, the J end by 8 bases, with 17 bases between. CDR3 DNA sequence: TGTGCCAGCAGACCCCGCGGGGCTCGGCATTCACCCCTCCACTTT. As protein: CASRPRGARHSPLHF.

The table lists this clone with a few counts. V gene TRBV29-1 combines with J gene TRBJ2-2; D perhaps matches TRBD2 (6 bases). CDR3 length: 13 residues. The germline V gene has CDR1 SQVTM and CDR2 ANQGSEA. Deletions cut 8 bases from V and 3 bases from J, with 13 bases between. The CDR3 DNA sequence: TGCAGCCGGAGGGGTCGGGACACCGGGGAGCTGTTTTTT. Its protein product is CSRRGRDTGELFF.

This chain uses TRBV28 with TRBJ1-3; 7 nucleotides line up with TRBD1. The CDR3 consists of 15 residues. V was pared by 5 bases and J by 4 bases, with 8 bases of the junction left unmatched. Germline CDR1 and CDR2: MDHEN and SYDVKM. CDR3 sequence: CASSNRGKTGNTIYF. In DNA, the CDR3 is TGTGCCAGCAGTAACAGGGGAAAGACGGGAAACACCATATATTTT.